The present TCR beta chain was sequenced within a study of blood T cell repertoires in COVID-19. Across the whole study: Nucleic acid was either cDNA or gDNA, and it came from T cells, B-cell-depleted T cells, or PBMCs.

CDR3 size: 11 residues. With 6 bases removed from V and 8 bases from J, the gap between germline ends came to 10 bases. Data came from immunoSEQ multiplex PCR; TCRdb stores just in-frame clones and leaves some out. The table shows more than 150,000 clones, with around 89% occurring only once. This clonotype originated in a man aged 55 to 70 with acute or convalescent COVID-19. Material for sequencing was peripheral blood. V usage is TRBV12-3 or TRBV12-4 and J usage is TRBJ1-1, with D possibly matching TRBD1 (6 bases). In DNA, the CDR3 is TGTGCCAGCAGGAAACAGGGAGAAGCTTTCTTT. Translation gives CASRKQGEAFF.